These 26 T cell receptor beta chains were all obtained from the same sample, sequenced in a study of blood T cell repertoires in COVID-19. Clones were read by immunoSEQ multiplex PCR, and TCRdb kept only the in-frame ones, dropping some. The repertoire includes about 140,000 clones, roughly four fifths of them detected once, and approximately 3.9% sits in the top ten. What was sequenced was peripheral blood. Receptor source: a woman in her sixties or seventies with acute or convalescent COVID-19.

As for this clone: The identical CDR3 is also encoded by other nucleotide sequences in the sample. The chain uses TRBV9 and TRBJ2-1; 10 positions match TRBD2. This CDR3 has 15 amino acids. The germline V gene has CDR1 SGDLS and CDR2 YYNGEE. V shed 0 bases, J shed 3 bases, and the junction held 0 bases outside the gene matches. The CDR3 region is CASSVGLAGYNEQFF. The CDR3, as DNA: TGTGCCAGCAGCGTAGGACTAGCGGGCTACAATGAGCAGTTCTTC.

The chain carries TRBV30 and TRBJ2-5; TRBD2 agrees at 7 bases. The germline V gene has CDR1 GTSNPN and CDR2 SVGIG (reference sequence). With V trimmed by 0 bases and J by 0 bases, 1 base remained unmatched. The CDR3 has 14 residues. The chain's CDR3 is CAWSVLANQETQYF. The CDR3 nucleotides are TGTGCCTGGAGTGTACTAGCGAACCAAGAGACCCAGTACTTC. The variable domain in full, with the rest retrieved from reference TRBV30 and TRBJ2-5, is SQTIHQWPATLVQPVGSPLSLECTVEGTSNPNLYWYRQAAGRGLQLLFYSVGIGQISSEVPQNLSASRPQDRQFILSSKKLLLSDSGFYLCAWSVLANQETQYFGPGTRLLVL.

This sequence joins TRBV5-8 and TRBJ1-5; 7 bases align to TRBD1. There are 15 residues in the CDR3. Germline V gene lookup returns CDR1 SGHTS and CDR2 YDEGEE. V trimming: 9 bases; J trimming: 2 bases; junction bases outside the gene matches: 11. The CDR3 sequence: CATQFTGVGNQPQHF. CDR3 in DNA: TGTGCCACGCAATTCACAGGGGTTGGCAATCAGCCCCAGCATTTT.

This rearrangement joins TRBV6-5 to TRBJ2-7, with D tentatively TRBD2 (6 bases). Trimming left V 6 bases short and J 3 bases short, with 15 bases between. The germline gives CDR1 MNHEY, CDR2 SVGAGI. The CDR3 sequence is 14 residues long. The CDR3, as DNA: TGTGCCAGCAGGCTGGACCGGGGGTTCTACGAGCAGTACTTC. Protein product: CASRLDRGFYEQYF.

The chain carries TRBV6-1 and TRBJ1-5; weak D call: TRBD1 (5 bases). The germline V and J ends were trimmed by 3 bases and 2 bases, with 8 bases remaining between them. CDR1 is MNHNS and CDR2 is SASEGT in the germline V gene. This CDR3 spans 14 amino acids. Here the CDR3 DNA reads TGTGCCAGCAGTGAGGCGGGGGGCAATCAGCCCCAGCATTTT. Encoded protein: CASSEAGGNQPQHF.

The chain uses TRBV14 and TRBJ2-7, with D perhaps TRBD2 (5 bases). Trimming left V 4 bases short and J 3 bases short, with 19 bases between. CDR1 is SGHDN and CDR2 is FVKESK in the germline V gene. The CDR3 runs to 16 residues. CDR3 in amino acids: CASSPRVAPAIYEQYF. For the CDR3, the DNA is TGTGCCAGCAGCCCACGGGTAGCGCCCGCCATCTACGAGCAGTACTTC.

The chain joins TRBV25-1 to TRBJ2-5; tentatively, D is TRBD1 (6 bases). The CDR3 spans 14 residues. Germline assignment: CDR1 MGHDK and CDR2 SYGVNS. V shed 6 bases and J shed 5 bases, with 16 bases lying between them. The CDR3 sequence is CASSHPDRPETQYF. CDR3 sequence (DNA): TGTGCCAGCAGCCATCCTGACAGGCCCGAGACCCAGTACTTC.

The genes are TRBV30 and TRBJ1-1; weak D call: TRBD1 (5 bases). V shed 3 bases and J shed 3 bases, with 8 bases lying between them. The CDR3 sequence is 12 residues long. CDR1 is GTSNPN, CDR2 SVGIG, per germline (reference sequence). CDR3 sequence reads: CAWRGHYTEAFF. The CDR3 DNA reads TGTGCCTGGAGGGGGCACTACACTGAAGCTTTCTTT.

The V call is TRBV11-3, the J call TRBJ2-1; tentatively, D is TRBD1 (6 bases). V was shortened by 1 base and J by 4 bases, with 14 bases between the two germline ends. Germline CDR1 SGHNT, CDR2 YENEEA. This CDR3 is built from 16 residues. The CDR3 loop is CASSLGTARVYNEQFF. The CDR3, as DNA: TGTGCCAGCAGCTTAGGGACAGCTAGAGTTTACAATGAGCAGTTCTTC. Supplemented by reference TRBV11-3 and TRBJ2-1, the full variable domain reads EAGVVQSPRYKIIEKKQPVAFWCNPISGHNTLYWYLQNLGQGPELLIRYENEEAVDDSQLPKDRFSAERLKGVDSTLKIQPAELGDSAVYLCASSLGTARVYNEQFFGPGTRLTVL.

The V gene is TRBV6-2 or TRBV6-3, the J gene TRBJ2-1; 11 bases are a match to TRBD2. Germline loops: CDR1 MNHEY, CDR2 SVGEGT. The CDR3 loop spans 18 amino acids. Trimming removed 6 bases from V and 3 bases from J; junction bases left unmatched: 13. CDR3 protein: CASSHGGLAGGVYNEQFF. DNA of the CDR3: TGTGCCAGCAGCCACGGTGGGCTAGCGGGAGGCGTCTACAATGAGCAGTTCTTC.

V usage is TRBV11-2 and J usage is TRBJ2-4; 7 bases map to TRBD2. Germline lookup yields CDR1 SGHAT and CDR2 FQNNGV. The ends lost 2 bases at V and 0 bases at J; junction bases unmatched: 1. The CDR3 covers 15 residues. The CDR3 region has the DNA TGTGCCAGCAGCTTACTAGCGGTAGCCAAAAACATTCAGTACTTC. This sequence encodes CASSLLAVAKNIQYF.

The rearrangement joins TRBV29-1 to TRBJ1-2; TRBD1 matches at 7 bases. Unmatched junction bases numbered 4, after V lost 6 bases and J lost 3 bases. The CDR3 has 12 residues. Germline CDR1 and CDR2: SQVTM and ANQGSEA. CDR3 coding DNA: TGCAGCGTAAAAGGGGGCCACTATGGCTACACCTTC. It specifies CSVKGGHYGYTF.

The chain couples TRBV15 to TRBJ2-1, with TRBD2 matching 10 bases. V lost 4 bases, J lost 7 bases, and 1 base stayed unmatched. The CDR3 covers 13 residues. Germline CDR1 LNHNV, CDR2 YYDKDF (reference sequence). CDR3 loop: CATSILAGNEQFF. The DNA for the CDR3 is TGTGCCACCAGCATACTAGCGGGAAATGAGCAGTTCTTC.

In DNA, the CDR3 is TGTGCCAGTAACTATGCGAACACCGGGGAGCTGTTTTTT. Protein product: CASNYANTGELFF. J is TRBJ2-2 and V is TRBV19; D is uncertain. V was pared by 7 bases and J by 0 bases, with 6 bases between. The CDR3 contains 13 residues. In germline, CDR1 is LNHDA, CDR2 SQIVND (reference sequence).

The rearrangement joins TRBV9 to TRBJ2-1, with TRBD2 matching over 7 bases. The CDR3 totals 13 residues. In germline, CDR1 is SGDLS, CDR2 YYNGEE. The ends lost 2 bases at V and 9 bases at J; junction bases unmatched: 5. This chain's CDR3 is CASSVTSATEQFF. CDR3 in DNA: TGTGCCAGCAGCGTCACTAGCGCGACTGAGCAGTTCTTC.

This clone was seen only once. The chain recombines TRBV10-3 with TRBJ1-5; D unresolved. Germline values: CDR1 ENHRY, CDR2 SYGVKD. The CDR3 consists of 13 residues. V lost 3 bases, J lost 4 bases, and 7 bases lay in between. The CDR3 is CAISDVGNQPQHF. The CDR3 DNA follows: TGTGCCATCAGTGACGTCGGTAATCAGCCCCAGCATTTT.

This clone was seen just once. This chain links TRBV7-2 with TRBJ1-2; TRBD1 matches 7 bases. The germline V gene encodes CDR1 SGHTA and CDR2 FQGNSA. CDR3 length: 15 residues. V lost 5 bases, J lost 7 bases, and 13 bases stayed unmatched. CDR3 region: CASSQQRQGGFGYTF. The CDR3 region has the DNA TGTGCCAGCAGCCAGCAAAGACAGGGCGGTTTTGGCTACACCTTC.

This clone showed up just a few times. The J gene is TRBJ1-2, the V gene TRBV28; 7 bases match TRBD1. The CDR3 has 13 amino acids. Trimming cost V 9 bases and J 5 bases; bases outside gene matches: 9. Germline loops: CDR1 MDHEN, CDR2 SYDVKM. In DNA, the CDR3 is TGTGCCAGTGACAGGGCGCCGTCATATGGCTACACCTTC. This codes for CASDRAPSYGYTF.

The genes are TRBV29-1 and TRBJ1-3; TRBD1 might be the D (6 bases). CDR3 length: 14 residues. V dropped 7 bases and J dropped 0 bases, with 13 bases sitting between them. Looked up from germline, CDR1 is SQVTM and CDR2 is ANQGSEA. CDR3 protein: CSAKQGSSGNTIYF. The CDR3 DNA follows: TGCAGCGCCAAACAGGGCAGCTCTGGAAACACCATATATTTT.

The J gene is TRBJ2-2, the V gene TRBV10-2; 9 nucleotides line up with TRBD2. The germline V gene encodes CDR1 WSHSY and CDR2 SAAADI. The CDR3 totals 15 residues. The V and J ends lost 7 bases and 6 bases, in that order; junction bases with no gene match: 9. The CDR3: CASTAIAGVPGELFF. The CDR3 bases are TGCGCCAGCACTGCCATAGCGGGAGTTCCCGGGGAGCTGTTTTTT.

The chain couples TRBV5-1 to TRBJ2-3; D possibly corresponds to TRBD2 (6 bases). CDR1 is SGHRS, CDR2 YFSETQ, per germline. V was pared by 1 base and J by 3 bases, with 15 bases between. The length of the CDR3 is 16 residues. This CDR3 reads CASSLFGGEGTDTQYF. CDR3 coding DNA: TGCGCCAGCAGCTTGTTCGGGGGAGAAGGAACAGATACGCAGTATTTT.

V gene TRBV30 combines with J gene TRBJ2-1, with 8 bases identical to TRBD1. The V segment lost 1 base and the J segment 5 bases; nucleotides outside the gene matches: 13. This CDR3 has 17 amino acids. Looked up from germline, CDR1 is GTSNPN and CDR2 is SVGIG (reference sequence). The CDR3 region is CAWSARWGRGHDNEQFF. The DNA for the CDR3 is TGTGCCTGGAGTGCGAGGTGGGGCAGGGGGCACGACAATGAGCAGTTCTTC. The variable domain in full, with the rest retrieved from reference TRBV30 and TRBJ2-1, is SQTIHQWPATLVQPVGSPLSLECTVEGTSNPNLYWYRQAAGRGLQLLFYSVGIGQISSEVPQNLSASRPQDRQFILSSKKLLLSDSGFYLCAWSARWGRGHDNEQFFGPGTRLTVL.

The chain links TRBV4-1 to TRBJ2-2, with 10 bases that match TRBD2. With 1 base clipped from V and 0 bases from J, the junction kept 5 bases outside the gene matches. This CDR3 is 18 amino acids long. CDR1 and CDR2 (germline): MGHRA, YSYEKL. This chain's CDR3 is CASSQGGLAGANTGELFF. The CDR3 DNA follows: TGCGCCAGCAGCCAAGGGGGCCTAGCGGGGGCGAACACCGGGGAGCTGTTTTTT.

The V and J genes are TRBV18 and TRBJ1-2; D ambiguous. In germline, CDR1 is KGHSH, CDR2 LQKENI. CDR3 size: 14 residues. The V end lost 4 bases, the J end lost 3 bases, and 12 bases lay between the germline ends. In DNA form, the CDR3 reads TGTGCCAGCTCACGCCGGGAGGCAGACTATGGCTACACCTTC. It is translated as CASSRREADYGYTF.

The chain is built from TRBV3-1 (or the pseudogene TRBV3-2) and TRBJ2-7, with 10 nucleotides matching TRBD2. V trimming: 3 bases; J trimming: 3 bases; junction bases outside the gene matches: 5. Per the germline V gene, CDR1 is LGHDT and CDR2 is YNNKEL (reference sequence). The CDR3 length is 15 residues. The CDR3 reads CASSHGTSANYEQYF. In nucleotides, the CDR3 is TGTGCCAGCAGCCATGGGACTAGCGCCAACTACGAGCAGTACTTC.

The chain links TRBV9 to TRBJ2-3, with a possible D match to TRBD2 (5 bases). CDR3 length: 17 amino acids. Germline V CDR1 and CDR2: SGDLS, YYNGEE. Trimming took off 0 bases at V and 6 bases at J, with 20 bases between the two ends. The CDR3 region has the DNA TGTGCCAGCAGCGTAGGTGGAGGCTATACGCTCTGGGATACGCAGTATTTT. Encoded protein: CASSVGGGYTLWDTQYF.